This entry features one T cell receptor (beta chain) sequence. This entry belongs to a study of shared clonotypes between healthy human individuals. Overall study context: A few men and two women, aged 18 to 49, were donors. Each donor contributed plates that comprised three CD4 naive, three CD4 memory, two CD8 naive and one CD8 memory.

CDR1 SGHNT and CDR2 YYREEE come from the germline V gene (reference sequence). Trimming cost V 2 bases and J 0 bases; bases outside gene matches: 6. The CDR3 runs 16 residues. Measured with immunoSEQ multiplex PCR; TCRdb has only the in-frame clones, and not every one. Here the sample spans 330,000 or so clones, about 70% being singletons. The TCR was taken from a man in his thirties or forties in good health. The V gene is TRBV5-4, the J gene TRBJ2-3; 7 bases agree with TRBD2. Sample: memory CD4+ T cells sorted from blood. The sample's subset: CD45RA-negative fraction. CDR3 region: CASSFREEASTDTQYF. For the CDR3, the DNA is TGTGCCAGCAGCTTTCGGGAGGAAGCTAGCACAGATACGCAGTATTTT.